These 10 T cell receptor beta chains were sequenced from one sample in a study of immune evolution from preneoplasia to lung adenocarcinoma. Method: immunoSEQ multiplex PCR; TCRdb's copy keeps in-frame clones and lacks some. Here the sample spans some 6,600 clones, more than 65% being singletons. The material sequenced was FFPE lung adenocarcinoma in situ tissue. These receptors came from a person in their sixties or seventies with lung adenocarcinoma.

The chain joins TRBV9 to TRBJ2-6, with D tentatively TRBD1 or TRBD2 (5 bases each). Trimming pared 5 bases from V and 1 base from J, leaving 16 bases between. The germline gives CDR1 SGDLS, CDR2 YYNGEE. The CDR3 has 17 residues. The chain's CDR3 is CASRGDDPSSGANVLTF. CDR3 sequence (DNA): TGTGCCAGCAGGGGGGACGACCCCTCTTCTGGGGCCAACGTCCTGACTTTC.

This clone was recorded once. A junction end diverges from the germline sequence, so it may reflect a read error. This CDR3 is CTSSYSTGSDQPQHF. The CDR3 DNA follows: TGTACCAGCAGTTACTCTACAGGGTCGGATCAGCCCCAGCATTTT. J is TRBJ1-5 and V is TRBV6-5; D might be TRBD1 (6 bases). This CDR3 is built from 15 residues. In germline, CDR1 is MNHEY, CDR2 SVGAGI.

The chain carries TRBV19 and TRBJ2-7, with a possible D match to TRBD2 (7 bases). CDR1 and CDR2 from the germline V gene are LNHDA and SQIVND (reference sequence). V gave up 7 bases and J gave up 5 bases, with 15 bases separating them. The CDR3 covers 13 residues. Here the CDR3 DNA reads TGTGCCAGTACGGAGGGGGGGAGGCACGAGCAGTACTTC. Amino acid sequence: CASTEGGRHEQYF.

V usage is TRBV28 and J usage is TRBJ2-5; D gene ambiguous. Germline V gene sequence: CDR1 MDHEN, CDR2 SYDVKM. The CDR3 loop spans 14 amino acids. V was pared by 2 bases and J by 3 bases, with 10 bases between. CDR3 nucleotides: TGTGCCAGCAGTTTAGAAGGCCTCGAAGAGACCCAGTACTTC. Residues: CASSLEGLEETQYF.

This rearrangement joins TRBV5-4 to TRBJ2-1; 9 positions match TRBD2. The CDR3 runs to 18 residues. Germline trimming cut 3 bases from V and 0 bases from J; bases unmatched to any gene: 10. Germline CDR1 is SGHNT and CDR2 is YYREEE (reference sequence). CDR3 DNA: TGTGCCAGCAGCTGGCGGGGGGGCCTACTTTTCTCCTACAATGAGCAGTTCTTC. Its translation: CASSWRGGLLFSYNEQFF.

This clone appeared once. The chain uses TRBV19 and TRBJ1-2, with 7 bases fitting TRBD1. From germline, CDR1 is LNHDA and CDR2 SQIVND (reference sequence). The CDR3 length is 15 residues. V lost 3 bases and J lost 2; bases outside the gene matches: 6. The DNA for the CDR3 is TGTGCCAGTAGTATGACAGGGAGATCAAACTATGGCTACACCTTC. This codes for CASSMTGRSNYGYTF.

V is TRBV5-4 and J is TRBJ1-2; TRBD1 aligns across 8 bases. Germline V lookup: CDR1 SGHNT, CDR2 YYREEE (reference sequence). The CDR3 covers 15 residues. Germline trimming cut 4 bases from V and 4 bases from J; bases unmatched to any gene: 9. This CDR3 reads CASSPGQATGYGYTF. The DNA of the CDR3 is TGTGCCAGCAGCCCGGGACAGGCGACGGGCTATGGCTACACCTTC.

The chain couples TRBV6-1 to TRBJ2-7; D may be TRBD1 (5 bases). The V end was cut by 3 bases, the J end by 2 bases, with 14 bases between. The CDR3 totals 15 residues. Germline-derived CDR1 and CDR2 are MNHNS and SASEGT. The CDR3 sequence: CASSDRVKVAYEQYF. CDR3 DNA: TGTGCCAGCAGTGACAGGGTTAAGGTGGCCTACGAGCAGTACTTC.

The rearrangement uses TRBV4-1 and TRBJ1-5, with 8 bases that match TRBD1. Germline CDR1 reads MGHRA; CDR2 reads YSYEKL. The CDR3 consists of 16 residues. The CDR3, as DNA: TGCGCAACCGGGACAGGCGTTTTAGGGAGCAATCAGCCCCAGCATTTT. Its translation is CATGTGVLGSNQPQHF.

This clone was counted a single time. The CDR3 here is CASSQSRDPYTEAFF. The CDR3 DNA reads as TGCGCCAGCAGCCAAAGCCGGGATCCCTACACTGAAGCTTTCTTT. The rearrangement links TRBV4-3 to TRBJ1-1; D gene unclear. This CDR3 comprises 15 residues. V dropped 2 bases and J dropped 3 bases, with 13 bases sitting between them. Germline V gives CDR1 LGHNA, CDR2 YSLEER.